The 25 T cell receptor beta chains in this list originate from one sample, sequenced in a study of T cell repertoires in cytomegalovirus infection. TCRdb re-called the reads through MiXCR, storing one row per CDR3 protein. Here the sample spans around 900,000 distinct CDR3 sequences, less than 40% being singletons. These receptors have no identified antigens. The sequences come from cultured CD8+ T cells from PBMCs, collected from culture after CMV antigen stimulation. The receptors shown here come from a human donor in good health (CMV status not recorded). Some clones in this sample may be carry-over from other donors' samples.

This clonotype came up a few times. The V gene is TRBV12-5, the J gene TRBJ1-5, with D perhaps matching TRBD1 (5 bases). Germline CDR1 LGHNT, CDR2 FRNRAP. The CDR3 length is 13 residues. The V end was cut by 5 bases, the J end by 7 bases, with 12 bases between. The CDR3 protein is CASGGTLGQPQHF. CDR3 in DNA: TGTGCTAGTGGTGGGACCCTGGGACAGCCCCAGCATTTT.

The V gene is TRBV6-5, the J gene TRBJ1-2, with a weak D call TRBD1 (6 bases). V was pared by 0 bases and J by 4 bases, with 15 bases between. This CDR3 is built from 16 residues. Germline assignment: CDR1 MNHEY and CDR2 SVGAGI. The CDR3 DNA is TGTGCCAGCAGTTACTCACCGGGACATACCTCCTATGGCTACACCTTC. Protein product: CASSYSPGHTSYGYTF.

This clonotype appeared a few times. Here the CDR3 DNA reads TGTGCCAGCAGTTTATACCCCGGGGGGCCGAACACTGAAGCTTTCTTT. Translating gives CASSLYPGGPNTEAFF. The genes are TRBV28 and TRBJ1-1; weak D call: TRBD1 (6 bases). The germline gives CDR1 MDHEN, CDR2 SYDVKM. The CDR3 length is 16 residues. V was trimmed by 1 base and J by 1 base, leaving 13 bases between them. Filled out from reference TRBV28 and TRBJ1-1, the complete variable domain reads DVKVTQSSRYLVKRTGEKVFLECVQDMDHENMFWYRQDPGLGLRLIYFSYDVKMKEKGDIPEGYSVSREKKERFSLILESASTNQTSMYLCASSLYPGGPNTEAFFGQGTRLTVV.

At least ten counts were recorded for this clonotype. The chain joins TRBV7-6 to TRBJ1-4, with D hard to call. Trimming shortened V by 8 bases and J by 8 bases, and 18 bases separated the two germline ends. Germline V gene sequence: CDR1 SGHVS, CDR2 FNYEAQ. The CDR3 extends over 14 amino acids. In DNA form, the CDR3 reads TGTGCCAGCCAGGCCCACGAAATAGGCGAAAAACTGTTTTTT. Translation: CASQAHEIGEKLFF.

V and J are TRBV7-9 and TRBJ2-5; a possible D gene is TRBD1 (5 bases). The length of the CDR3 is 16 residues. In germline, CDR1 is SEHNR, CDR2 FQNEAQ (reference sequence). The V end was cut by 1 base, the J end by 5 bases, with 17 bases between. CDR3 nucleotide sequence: TGTGCCAGCAGCTTAGAGGACCCAAGGGGTTTGGAGACCCAGTACTTC. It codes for CASSLEDPRGLETQYF.

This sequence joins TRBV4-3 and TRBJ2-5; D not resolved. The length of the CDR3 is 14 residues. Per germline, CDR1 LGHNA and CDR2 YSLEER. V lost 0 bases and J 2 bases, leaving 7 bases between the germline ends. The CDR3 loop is CASSQDMGQETQYF. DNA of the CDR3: TGCGCCAGCAGCCAAGATATGGGGCAAGAGACCCAGTACTTC.

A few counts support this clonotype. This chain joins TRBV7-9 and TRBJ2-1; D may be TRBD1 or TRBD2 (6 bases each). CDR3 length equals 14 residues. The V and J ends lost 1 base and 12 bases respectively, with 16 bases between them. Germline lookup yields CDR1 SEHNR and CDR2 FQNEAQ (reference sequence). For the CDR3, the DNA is TGTGCCAGCAGCTTAGGTGGAGGGGGGCGCGGGCAGTTCTTC. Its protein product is CASSLGGGGRGQFF. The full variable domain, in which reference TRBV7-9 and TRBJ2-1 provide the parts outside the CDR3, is DTGVSQNPRHKITKRGQNVTFRCDPISEHNRLYWYRQTLGQGPEFLTYFQNEAQLEKSRLLSDRFSAERPKGSFSTLEIQRTEQGDSAMYLCASSLGGGGRGQFFGPGTRLTVL.

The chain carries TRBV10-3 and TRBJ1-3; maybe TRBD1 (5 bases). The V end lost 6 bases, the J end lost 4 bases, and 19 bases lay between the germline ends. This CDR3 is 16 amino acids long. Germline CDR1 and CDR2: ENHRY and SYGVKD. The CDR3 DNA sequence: TGTGCCATCAGAGTACAGGCTTCCTCCATCGGAAACACCATATATTTT. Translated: CAIRVQASSIGNTIYF.

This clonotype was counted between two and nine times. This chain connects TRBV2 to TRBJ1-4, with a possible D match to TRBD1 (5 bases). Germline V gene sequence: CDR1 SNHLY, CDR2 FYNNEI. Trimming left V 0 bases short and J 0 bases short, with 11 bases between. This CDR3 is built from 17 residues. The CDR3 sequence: CASSEATGGATNEKLFF. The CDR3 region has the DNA TGTGCCAGCAGTGAAGCCACGGGGGGTGCAACTAATGAAAAACTGTTTTTT.

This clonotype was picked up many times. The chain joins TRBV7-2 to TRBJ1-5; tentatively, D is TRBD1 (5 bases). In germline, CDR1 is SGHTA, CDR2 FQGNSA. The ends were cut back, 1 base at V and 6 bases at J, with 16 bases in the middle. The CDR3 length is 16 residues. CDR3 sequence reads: CASSLERGDWAQPQHF. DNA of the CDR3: TGTGCCAGCAGCTTAGAAAGAGGGGATTGGGCTCAGCCCCAGCATTTT. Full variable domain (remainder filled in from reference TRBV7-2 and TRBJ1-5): GAGVSQSPSNKVTEKGKDVELRCDPISGHTALYWYRQSLGQGLEFLIYFQGNSAPDKSGLPSDRFSAERTGGSVSTLTIQRTQQEDSAVYLCASSLERGDWAQPQHFGDGTRLSIL.

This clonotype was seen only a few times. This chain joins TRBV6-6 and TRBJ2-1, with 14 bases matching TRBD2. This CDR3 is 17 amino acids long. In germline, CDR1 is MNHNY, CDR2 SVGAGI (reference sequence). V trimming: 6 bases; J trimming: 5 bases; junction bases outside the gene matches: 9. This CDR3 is CASSWTSGGNSNNEQFF. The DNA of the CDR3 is TGTGCCAGCAGCTGGACTAGCGGGGGGAATTCGAACAATGAGCAGTTCTTC.

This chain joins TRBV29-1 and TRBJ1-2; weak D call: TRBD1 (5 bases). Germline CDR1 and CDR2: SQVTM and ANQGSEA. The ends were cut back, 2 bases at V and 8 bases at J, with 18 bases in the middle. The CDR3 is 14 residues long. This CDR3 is CSVEIRDSFGGYTF. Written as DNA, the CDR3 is TGCAGCGTTGAAATCCGGGACTCTTTCGGCGGCTACACCTTC.

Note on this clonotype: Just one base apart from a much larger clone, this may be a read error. The CDR3 DNA reads as TGTGCCCGCAGCTTCATGACAGGGGTCACTGAAGCTTTCTTT. This translates into CARSFMTGVTEAFF. The chain carries TRBV7-2 and TRBJ1-1; TRBD1 aligns across 8 bases. Germline V gene sequence: CDR1 SGHTA, CDR2 FQGNSA. The CDR3 totals 14 residues.

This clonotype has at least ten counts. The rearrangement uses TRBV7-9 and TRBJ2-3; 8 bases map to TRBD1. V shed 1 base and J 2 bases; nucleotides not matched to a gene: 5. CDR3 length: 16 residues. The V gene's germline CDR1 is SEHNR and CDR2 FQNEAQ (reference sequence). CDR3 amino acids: CASSLGGRGPTDTQYF. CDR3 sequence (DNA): TGTGCCAGCAGCTTAGGAGGCAGGGGGCCCACAGATACGCAGTATTTT.

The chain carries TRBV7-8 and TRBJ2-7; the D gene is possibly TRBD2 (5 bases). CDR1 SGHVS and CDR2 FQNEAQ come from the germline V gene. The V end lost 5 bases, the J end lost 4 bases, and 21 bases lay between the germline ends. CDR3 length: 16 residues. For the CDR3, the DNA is TGTGCCAGCAGCCCCTCGGGAACCCCACAGCAATACGAGCAGTACTTC. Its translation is CASSPSGTPQQYEQYF.

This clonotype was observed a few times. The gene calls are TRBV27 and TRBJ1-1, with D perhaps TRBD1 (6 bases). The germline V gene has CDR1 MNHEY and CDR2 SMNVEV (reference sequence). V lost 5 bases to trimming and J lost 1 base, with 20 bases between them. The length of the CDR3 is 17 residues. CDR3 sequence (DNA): TGTGCCAGCAGTCCCTTTGGGGGCAGGCGAAAGAACACTGAAGCTTTCTTT. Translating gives CASSPFGGRRKNTEAFF.

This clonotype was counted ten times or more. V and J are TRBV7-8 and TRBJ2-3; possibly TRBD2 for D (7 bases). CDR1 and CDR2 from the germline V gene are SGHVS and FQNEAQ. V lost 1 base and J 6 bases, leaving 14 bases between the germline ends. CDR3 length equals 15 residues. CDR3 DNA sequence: TGTGCCAGCAGCTTAGGGGGGAGGGGGGCGGATACGCAGTATTTT. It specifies CASSLGGRGADTQYF.

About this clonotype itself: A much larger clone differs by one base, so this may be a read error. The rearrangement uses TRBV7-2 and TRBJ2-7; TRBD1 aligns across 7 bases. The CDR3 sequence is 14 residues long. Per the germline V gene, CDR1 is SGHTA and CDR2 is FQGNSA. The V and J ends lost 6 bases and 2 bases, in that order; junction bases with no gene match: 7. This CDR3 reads CASRNRDSPYEQYF. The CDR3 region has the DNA TGTGCCAGCAGGAACCGGGACAGCCCCTACGAGCAGTACTTC.

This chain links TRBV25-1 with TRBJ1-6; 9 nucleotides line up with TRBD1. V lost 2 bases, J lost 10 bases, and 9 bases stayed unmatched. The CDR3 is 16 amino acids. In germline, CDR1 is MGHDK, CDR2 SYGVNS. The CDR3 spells CASSEPGTGRGSPLHF. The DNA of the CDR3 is TGTGCCAGCAGTGAACCCGGGACAGGGAGGGGGTCACCCCTCCACTTT.

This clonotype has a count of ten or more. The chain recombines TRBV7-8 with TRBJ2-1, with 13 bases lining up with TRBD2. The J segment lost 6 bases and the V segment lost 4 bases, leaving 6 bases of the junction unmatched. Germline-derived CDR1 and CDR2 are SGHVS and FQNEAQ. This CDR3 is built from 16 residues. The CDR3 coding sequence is TGTGCCAGCAGCTCACTAGCGGGGGGGCCAGGCAATGAGCAGTTCTTC. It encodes CASSSLAGGPGNEQFF. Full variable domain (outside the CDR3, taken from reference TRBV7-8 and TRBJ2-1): GAGVSQSPRYKVAKRGQDVALRCDPISGHVSLFWYQQALGQGPEFLTYFQNEAQLDKSGLPSDRFFAERPEGSVSTLKIQRTQQEDSAVYLCASSSLAGGPGNEQFFGPGTRLTVL.

CDR3 bases: TGTGCCAGCAGAGGCGGGGTAGATCAAAGGGGGTATTCACCCCTCCACTTT. Translation gives CASRGGVDQRGYSPLHF. This chain connects TRBV2 to TRBJ1-6; perhaps TRBD1 as D (6 bases). The CDR3 consists of 17 residues. V lost 6 bases to trimming and J lost 8 bases, with 23 bases between them. Germline values: CDR1 SNHLY, CDR2 FYNNEI.

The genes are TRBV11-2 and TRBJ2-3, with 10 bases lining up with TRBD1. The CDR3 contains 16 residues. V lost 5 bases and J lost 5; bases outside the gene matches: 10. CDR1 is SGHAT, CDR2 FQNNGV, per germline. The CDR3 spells CASSLRTGGSEDTQYF. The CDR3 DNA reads TGTGCCAGCAGCCTCCGGACAGGGGGTAGCGAAGATACGCAGTATTTT.

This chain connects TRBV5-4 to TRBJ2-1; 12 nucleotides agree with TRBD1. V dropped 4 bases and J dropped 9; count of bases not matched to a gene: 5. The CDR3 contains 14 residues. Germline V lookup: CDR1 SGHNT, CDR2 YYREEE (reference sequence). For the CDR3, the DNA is TGTGCCAGCAGCCCGGGACAGGGGGCGTTTGAGCAGTTCTTC. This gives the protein CASSPGQGAFEQFF.

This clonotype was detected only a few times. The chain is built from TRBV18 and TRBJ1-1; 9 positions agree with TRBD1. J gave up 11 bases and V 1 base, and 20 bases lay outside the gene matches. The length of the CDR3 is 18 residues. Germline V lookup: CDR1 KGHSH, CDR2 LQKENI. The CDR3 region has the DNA TGTGCCAGCTCACCACTTTTCCGAACTGACCGGGACAGGGAGGACGCTTTCTTT. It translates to CASSPLFRTDRDREDAFF.

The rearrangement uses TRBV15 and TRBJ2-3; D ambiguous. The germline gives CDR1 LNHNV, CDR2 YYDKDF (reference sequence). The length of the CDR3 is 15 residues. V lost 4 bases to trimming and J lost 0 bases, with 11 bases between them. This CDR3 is CATSTLTLSTDTQYF. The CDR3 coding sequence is TGTGCCACCAGCACTCTGACCCTCAGCACAGATACGCAGTATTTT. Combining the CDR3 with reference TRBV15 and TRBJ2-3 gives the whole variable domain DAMVIQNPRYQVTQFGKPVTLSCSQTLNHNVMYWYQQKSSQAPKLLFHYYDKDFNNEADTPDNFQSRRPNTSFCFLDIRSPGLGDTAMYLCATSTLTLSTDTQYFGPGTRLTVL.